A single count supports the clone carrying this T cell receptor (beta chain). This entry comes from a study of blood T cell repertoires in COVID-19. Repertoires were generated with immunoSEQ multiplex PCR, while TCRdb's copy carries only in-frame clones and drops some. This sample yields around 270,000 clones, of which around 87% are seen a single time; approximately 2.3% belongs to the top ten. Deletions cut 6 bases from V and 0 bases from J, with 20 bases between. Germline CDR1 and CDR2: KGHDR and SFDVKD. CDR3 length: 18 amino acids. The chain is built from TRBV24-1 and TRBJ2-1, with a tentative D call TRBD2 (6 bases). This receptor was obtained from a woman between 45 and 65 years old with acute or convalescent COVID-19. Input material: peripheral blood. CDR3 bases: TGTGCCACCAGTAGGACCGGGGGTAGCGGAGTCTCCTACAATGAGCAGTTCTTC. Translation: CATSRTGGSGVSYNEQFF.